The next 5 T cell receptor beta chains were all read from a single sample in a study of identical twins. In TCRdb, the 5' RACE reads were re-called with MiXCR into one record per CDR3 protein. This sample yields approximately 220,000 distinct CDR3 sequences, of which approximately 8% are seen a single time; over 5% belongs to the top ten. These data were also reused for a study on yellow fever vaccine responses in identical twins.

Input material: CD8+ T cells sorted from blood. Every receptor here comes from a woman aged 18-35 years in good health.

This clonotype came up a few times. The chain is built from TRBV15 and TRBJ1-2; D is ambiguous. This CDR3 region has 14 residues. Germline V gene data show CDR1 as LNHNV and CDR2 as YYDKDF (reference sequence). The V end lost 3 bases, the J end lost 0 bases, and 8 bases lay between the germline ends. The CDR3 DNA follows: TGTGCCACCAGCAGGGACGGGACTAACTATGGCTACACCTTC. The encoded protein is CATSRDGTNYGYTF.

V is TRBV24-1 and J is TRBJ1-2; D is ambiguous. The ends were cut back, 0 bases at V and 3 bases at J, with 1 base in the middle. The CDR3 is made up of 12 amino acids. CDR1 is KGHDR and CDR2 is SFDVKD in the germline V gene. In nucleotides, the CDR3 is TGTGCCACCAGTGATTTGGACTATGGCTACACCTTC. This translates into CATSDLDYGYTF.

The sample holds a few counts of this clonotype. The rearrangement uses TRBV27 and TRBJ2-7; 12 bases line up with TRBD2. V lost 4 bases to trimming and J lost 2 bases; unmatched junction nucleotides: 15. Germline CDR1 MNHEY, CDR2 SMNVEV (reference sequence). The CDR3 sequence is 19 residues long. CDR3 DNA: TGTGCCAGCAGTTCCCTAGCGGGAGGGCAAGTCTCTTCTACCTACGAGCAGTACTTC. It codes for CASSSLAGGQVSSTYEQYF.

The table lists this clonotype with a few counts. This chain joins TRBV7-6 and TRBJ2-3; D is possibly TRBD1 (7 bases). Germline values: CDR1 SGHVS, CDR2 FNYEAQ. The CDR3 contains 15 residues. Between the trimmed V and J ends, which lost 4 bases and 4 bases, there was a span of 15 bases. The CDR3 DNA reads as TGTGCCAGCAGCTGGACCACAGGGGAGGCAGATACGCAGTATTTT. Protein product: CASSWTTGEADTQYF.

This clonotype came up many times. V gene TRBV12-3 or TRBV12-4 combines with J gene TRBJ2-3; D may be TRBD2 (5 bases). The germline V and J ends were trimmed by 5 bases and 0 bases, with 12 bases remaining between them. This CDR3 is built from 15 residues. CDR3 bases: TGTGCCAGCAGTCCTCGGGAAGGGAGCACAGATACGCAGTATTTT. Residues: CASSPREGSTDTQYF.